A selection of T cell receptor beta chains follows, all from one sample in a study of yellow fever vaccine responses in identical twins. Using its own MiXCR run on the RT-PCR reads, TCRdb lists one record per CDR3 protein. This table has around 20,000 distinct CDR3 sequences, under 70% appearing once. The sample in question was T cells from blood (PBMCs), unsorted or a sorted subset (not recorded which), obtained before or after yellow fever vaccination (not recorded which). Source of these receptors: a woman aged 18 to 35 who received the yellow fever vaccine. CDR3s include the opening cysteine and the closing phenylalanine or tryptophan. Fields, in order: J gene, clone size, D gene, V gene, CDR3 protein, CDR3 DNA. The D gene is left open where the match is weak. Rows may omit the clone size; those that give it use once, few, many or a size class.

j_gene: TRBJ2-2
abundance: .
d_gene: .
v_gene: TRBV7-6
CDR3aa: CASSLDGGELFF
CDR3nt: TGTGCCAGCAGCTTAGATGGCGGGGAGCTGTTTTTT

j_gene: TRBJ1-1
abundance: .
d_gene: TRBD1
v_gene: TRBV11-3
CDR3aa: CASSFGRQGEAFF
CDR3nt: TGTGCCAGCAGCTTTGGGCGACAGGGTGAAGCTTTCTTT

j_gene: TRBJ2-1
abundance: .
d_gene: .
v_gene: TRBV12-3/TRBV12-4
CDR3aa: CASSVRTINEQFF
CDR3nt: TGTGCCAGCAGCGTGAGGACCATCAATGAGCAGTTCTTC

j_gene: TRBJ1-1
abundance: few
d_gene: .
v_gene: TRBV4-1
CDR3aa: CASSQIRAGTEAFF
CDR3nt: TGCGCCAGCAGCCAAATACGGGCGGGAACTGAAGCTTTCTTT

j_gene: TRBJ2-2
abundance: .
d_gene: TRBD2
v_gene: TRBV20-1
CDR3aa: CSAPTSGGPGGELFF
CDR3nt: TGCAGTGCCCCGACTAGCGGGGGGCCGGGCGGGGAGCTGTTTTTT

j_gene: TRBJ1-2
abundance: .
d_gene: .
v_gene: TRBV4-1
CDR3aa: CASSRGGIIRLFNYGYTF
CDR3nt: TGCGCCAGCAGCCGAGGGGGGATCATCCGACTTTTTAACTATGGCTACACCTTC

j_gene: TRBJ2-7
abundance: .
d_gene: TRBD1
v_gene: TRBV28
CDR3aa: CASSWTGWDYEQYF
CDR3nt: TGTGCCAGCAGTTGGACAGGGTGGGACTACGAGCAGTACTTC

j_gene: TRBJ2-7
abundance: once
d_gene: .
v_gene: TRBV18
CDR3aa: CASSPVTATGPSYEQYF
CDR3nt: TGTGCCAGCTCACCAGTCACAGCGACAGGTCCTTCCTACGAGCAGTACTTC

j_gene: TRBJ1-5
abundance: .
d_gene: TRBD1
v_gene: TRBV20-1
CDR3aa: CSADRQGSQPQHF
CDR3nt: TGCAGTGCTGACAGACAGGGCTCCCAGCCCCAGCATTTT

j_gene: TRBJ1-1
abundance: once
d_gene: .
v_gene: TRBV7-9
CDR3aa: CASSLESEAFF
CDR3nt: TGTGCCAGCAGCTTAGAATCTGAAGCTTTCTTT

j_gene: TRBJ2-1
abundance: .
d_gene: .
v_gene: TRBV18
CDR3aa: CASSLLRIQGFREQFF
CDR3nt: TGTGCCAGCTCCTTACTTCGAATTCAGGGCTTTAGAGAGCAGTTCTTC

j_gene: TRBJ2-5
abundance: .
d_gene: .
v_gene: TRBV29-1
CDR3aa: CSVTAYQETQYF
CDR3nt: TGCAGCGTGACAGCGTACCAAGAGACCCAGTACTTC

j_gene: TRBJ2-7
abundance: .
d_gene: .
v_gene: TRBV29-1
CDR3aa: CSAESGTNEQYF
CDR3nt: TGCAGCGCCGAAAGTGGGACGAACGAGCAGTACTTC

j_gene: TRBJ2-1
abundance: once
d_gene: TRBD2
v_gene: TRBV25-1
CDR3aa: CASSLSGGNEQFF
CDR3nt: TGTGCCAGCAGCCTCAGCGGGGGCAATGAGCAGTTCTTC

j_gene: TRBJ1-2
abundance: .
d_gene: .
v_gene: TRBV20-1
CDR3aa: CSASWDTYGYTF
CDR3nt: TGCAGTGCTAGTTGGGACACCTATGGCTACACCTTC

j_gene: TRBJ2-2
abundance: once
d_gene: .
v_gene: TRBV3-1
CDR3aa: CASSQDLGSPLGTGELFF
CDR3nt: TGTGCCAGCAGCCAAGATCTCGGTAGCCCATTAGGAACCGGGGAGCTGTTTTTT

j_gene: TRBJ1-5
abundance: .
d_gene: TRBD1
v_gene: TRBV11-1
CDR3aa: CASSYQSPGTGDNQAQHF
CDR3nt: TGTGCCAGCAGCTACCAAAGCCCCGGGACAGGAGACAACCAGGCCCAGCATTTT

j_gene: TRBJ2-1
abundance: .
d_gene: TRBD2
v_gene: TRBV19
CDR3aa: CASSIQRELGEQFF
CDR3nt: TGTGCCAGTAGTATCCAGCGGGAGTTAGGTGAGCAGTTCTTC

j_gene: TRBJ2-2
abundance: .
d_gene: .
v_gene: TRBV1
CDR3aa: CTSSLRQTNTGELFF
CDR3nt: TGCACCAGCAGCCTCCGACAGACCAACACCGGGGAGCTGTTTTTT

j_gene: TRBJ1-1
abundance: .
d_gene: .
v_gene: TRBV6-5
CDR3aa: CASSYGGLNTEAFF
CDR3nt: TGTGCCAGCAGTTACGGGGGACTGAACACTGAAGCTTTCTTT

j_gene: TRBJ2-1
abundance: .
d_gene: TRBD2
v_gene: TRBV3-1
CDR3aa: CASSSFQLADEQFF
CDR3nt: TGTGCCAGCAGCTCCTTCCAACTAGCGGATGAGCAGTTCTTC

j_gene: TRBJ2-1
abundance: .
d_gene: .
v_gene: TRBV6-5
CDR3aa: CASSLTPNNEQFF
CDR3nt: TGTGCCAGCAGTTTAACACCGAACAATGAGCAGTTCTTC

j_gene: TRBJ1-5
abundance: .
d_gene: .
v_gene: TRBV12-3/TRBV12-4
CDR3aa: CASSLEGKSQPQHF
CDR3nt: TGTGCCAGCAGTTTAGAGGGGAAATCTCAGCCCCAGCATTTT

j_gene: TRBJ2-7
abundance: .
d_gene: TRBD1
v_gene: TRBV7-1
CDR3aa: CASSSKTGQGSYGGSYEQYF
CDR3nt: TGTGCCAGCAGCTCAAAGACGGGACAGGGAAGCTACGGGGGCTCCTACGAGCAGTACTTC

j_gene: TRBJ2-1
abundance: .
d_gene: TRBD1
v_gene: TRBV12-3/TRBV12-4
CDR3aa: CASSLHRGVYNEQFF
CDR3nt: TGTGCCAGCAGTTTACACAGGGGGGTCTACAATGAGCAGTTCTTC

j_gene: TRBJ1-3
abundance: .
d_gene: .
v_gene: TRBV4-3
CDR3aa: CASSQPRSSGNTIYF
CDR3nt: TGCGCCAGCAGCCAACCCAGGAGCTCTGGAAACACCATATATTTT

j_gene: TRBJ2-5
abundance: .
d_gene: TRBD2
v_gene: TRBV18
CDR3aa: CASSPLGGMYQETQYF
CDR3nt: TGTGCCAGCTCACCACTGGGGGGGATGTACCAAGAGACCCAGTACTTC

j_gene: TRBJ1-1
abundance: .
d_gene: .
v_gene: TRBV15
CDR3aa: CATSRDSANTEAFF
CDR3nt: TGTGCCACCAGCAGAGACAGTGCCAACACTGAAGCTTTCTTT

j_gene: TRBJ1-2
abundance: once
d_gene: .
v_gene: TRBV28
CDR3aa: CASQEGRYGYTF
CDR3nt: TGTGCCAGCCAGGAAGGGCGATATGGCTACACCTTC

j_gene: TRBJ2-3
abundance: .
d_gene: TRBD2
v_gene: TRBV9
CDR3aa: CASSAREGGTDTQYF
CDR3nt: TGTGCCAGCAGCGCACGGGAGGGCGGGACAGATACGCAGTATTTT

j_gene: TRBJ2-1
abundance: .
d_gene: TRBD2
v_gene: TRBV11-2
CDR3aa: CASSPASGSFVNEQFF
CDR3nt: TGTGCCAGCAGCCCCGCGAGCGGGAGCTTCGTCAATGAGCAGTTCTTC

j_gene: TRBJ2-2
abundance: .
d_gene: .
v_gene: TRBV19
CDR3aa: CASSKGAGELFF
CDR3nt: TGTGCCAGTAGCAAGGGGGCCGGGGAGCTGTTTTTT

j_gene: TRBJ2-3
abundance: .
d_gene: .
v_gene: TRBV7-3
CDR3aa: CASSFAGTQTTDTQYF
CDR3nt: TGTGCCAGCAGCTTCGCCGGGACTCAGACCACAGATACGCAGTATTTT

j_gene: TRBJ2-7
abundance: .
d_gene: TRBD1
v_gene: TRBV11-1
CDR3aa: CASSSTTGGGEQYF
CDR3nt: TGTGCCAGCAGCTCAACCACAGGGGGCGGTGAGCAGTACTTC

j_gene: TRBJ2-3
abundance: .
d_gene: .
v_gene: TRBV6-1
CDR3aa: CASMMGFGPTQYF
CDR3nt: TGTGCCAGCATGATGGGATTTGGGCCTACGCAGTATTTT

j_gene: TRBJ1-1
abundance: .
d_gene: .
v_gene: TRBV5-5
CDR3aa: CASSLGSNTEAFF
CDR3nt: TGTGCCAGCAGCTTGGGCAGTAACACTGAAGCTTTCTTT

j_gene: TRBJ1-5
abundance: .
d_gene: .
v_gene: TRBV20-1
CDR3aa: CSAQLDSRNQPQHF
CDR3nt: TGCAGTGCCCAACTGGACAGCCGCAATCAGCCCCAGCATTTT

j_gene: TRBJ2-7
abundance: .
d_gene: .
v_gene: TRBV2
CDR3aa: CASSERYTYTYEQYF
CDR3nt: TGTGCCAGCAGTGAACGTTATACCTACACCTACGAGCAGTACTTC

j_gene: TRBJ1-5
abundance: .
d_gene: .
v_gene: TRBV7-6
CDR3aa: CASSLGPHQPQHF
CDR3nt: TGTGCCAGCAGCTTAGGGCCCCATCAGCCCCAGCATTTT

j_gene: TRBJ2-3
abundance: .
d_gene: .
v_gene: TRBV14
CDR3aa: CASSQVVGGIGTDTQYF
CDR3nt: TGTGCCAGCAGCCAAGTGGTTGGGGGTATCGGGACAGATACGCAGTATTTT

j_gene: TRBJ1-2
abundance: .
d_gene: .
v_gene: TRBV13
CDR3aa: CASSRGAHFYGYTF
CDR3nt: TGTGCCAGCAGCCGCGGGGCCCACTTCTATGGCTACACCTTC

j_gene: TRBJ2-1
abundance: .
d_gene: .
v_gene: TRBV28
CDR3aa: CASSFSASAYNEQFF
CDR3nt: TGTGCCAGCAGTTTTTCGGCTAGCGCCTACAATGAGCAGTTCTTC

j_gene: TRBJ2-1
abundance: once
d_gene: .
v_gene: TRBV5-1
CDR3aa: CASSLLGLPNEQFF
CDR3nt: TGCGCCAGCAGCTTGCTTGGCCTACCCAATGAGCAGTTCTTC

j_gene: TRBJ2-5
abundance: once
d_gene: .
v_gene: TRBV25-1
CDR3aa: CASSDIGNPQETQYF
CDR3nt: TGTGCCAGCAGTGATATCGGTAACCCTCAAGAGACCCAGTACTTC

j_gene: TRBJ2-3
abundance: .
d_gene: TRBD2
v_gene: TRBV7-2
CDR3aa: CASSLALWGGSTDTQYF
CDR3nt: TGTGCCAGCAGCTTAGCGCTATGGGGAGGGAGCACAGATACGCAGTATTTT

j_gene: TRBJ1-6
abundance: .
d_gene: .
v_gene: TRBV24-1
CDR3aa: CATRPRGSYNSPLHF
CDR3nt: TGTGCCACCCGACCCAGGGGCTCCTATAATTCACCCCTCCACTTT